Included here is one T cell receptor beta chain sequence, with context. This entry comes from a study of blood T cell repertoires in COVID-19. Study context: The origin of the acute and convalescent COVID-19 samples was the United States, Italy and Spain.

J lost 0 bases, V lost 5 bases, and 9 bases had no gene match. This CDR3 comprises 17 residues. Germline V lookup: CDR1 MNHEY, CDR2 SMNVEV (reference sequence). The method was immunoSEQ multiplex PCR; TCRdb's version includes in-frame clones alone and lacks a portion of them. Of about 180,000 clones listed, approximately 86% are singletons. The rearrangement links TRBV27 to TRBJ1-5, with 8 bases aligning to TRBD1. This receptor was taken from a woman in her 30s with active or convalescent COVID-19. Source material: peripheral blood. The CDR3 coding sequence is TGTGCCAGCAGTGCCCGGGACAGGTTTGATAGCAATCAGCCCCAGCATTTT. This sequence encodes CASSARDRFDSNQPQHF.